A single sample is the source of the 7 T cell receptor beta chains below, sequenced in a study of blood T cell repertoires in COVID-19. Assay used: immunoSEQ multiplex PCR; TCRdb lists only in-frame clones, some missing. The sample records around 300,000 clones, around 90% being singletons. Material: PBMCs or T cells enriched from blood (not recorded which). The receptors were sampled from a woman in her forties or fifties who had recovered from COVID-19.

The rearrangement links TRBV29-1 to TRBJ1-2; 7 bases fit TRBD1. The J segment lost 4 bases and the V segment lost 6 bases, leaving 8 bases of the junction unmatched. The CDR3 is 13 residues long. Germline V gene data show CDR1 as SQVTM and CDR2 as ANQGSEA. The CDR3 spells CSVTGAGSYGYTF. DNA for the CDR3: TGCAGCGTCACAGGGGCGGGGAGCTATGGCTACACCTTC.

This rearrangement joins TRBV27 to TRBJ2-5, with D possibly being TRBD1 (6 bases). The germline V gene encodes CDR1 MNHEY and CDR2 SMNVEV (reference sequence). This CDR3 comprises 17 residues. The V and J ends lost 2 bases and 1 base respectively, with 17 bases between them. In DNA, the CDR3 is TGTGCCAGCAGTTTACGACAGGCCCCACACCTCCAAGAGACCCAGTACTTC. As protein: CASSLRQAPHLQETQYF.

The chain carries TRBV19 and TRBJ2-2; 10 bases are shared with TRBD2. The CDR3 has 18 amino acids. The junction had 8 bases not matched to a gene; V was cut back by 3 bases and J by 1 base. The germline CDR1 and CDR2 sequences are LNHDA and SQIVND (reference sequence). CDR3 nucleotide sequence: TGTGCCAGTAGTATGGGCAGCGGGAGGGCCGGGAACACCGGGGAGCTGTTTTTT. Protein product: CASSMGSGRAGNTGELFF.

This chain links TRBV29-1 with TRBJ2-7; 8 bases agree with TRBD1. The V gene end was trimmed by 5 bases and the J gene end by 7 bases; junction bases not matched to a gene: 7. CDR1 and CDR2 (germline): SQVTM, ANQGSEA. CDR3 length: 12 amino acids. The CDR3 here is CSVNRGMGEQYF. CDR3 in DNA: TGCAGCGTTAACAGGGGGATGGGTGAGCAGTACTTC.

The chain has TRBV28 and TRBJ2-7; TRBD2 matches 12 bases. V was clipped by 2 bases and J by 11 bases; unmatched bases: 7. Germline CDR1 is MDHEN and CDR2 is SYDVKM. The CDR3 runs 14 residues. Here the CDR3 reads CASSLPGLAGREYF. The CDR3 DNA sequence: TGTGCCAGCAGTTTACCAGGACTAGCGGGACGGGAGTACTTC.

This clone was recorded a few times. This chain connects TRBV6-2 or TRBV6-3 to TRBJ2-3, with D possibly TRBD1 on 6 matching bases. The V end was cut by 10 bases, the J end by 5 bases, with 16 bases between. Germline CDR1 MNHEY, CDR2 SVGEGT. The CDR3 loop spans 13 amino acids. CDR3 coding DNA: TGTGCCACCGGCCCAGGGGCTGAAGATACGCAGTATTTT. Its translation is CATGPGAEDTQYF.

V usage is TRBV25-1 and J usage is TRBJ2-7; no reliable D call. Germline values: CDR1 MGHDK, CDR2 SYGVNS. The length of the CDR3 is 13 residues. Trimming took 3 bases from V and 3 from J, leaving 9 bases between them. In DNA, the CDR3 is TGTGCCAGCAGTGAGCTCGGAGACTACGAGCAGTACTTC. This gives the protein CASSELGDYEQYF.